This entry features one T cell receptor (beta chain) sequence. This entry comes from a study of T cell changes during pregnancy in multiple sclerosis. Unmatched junction bases numbered 10, after V lost 2 bases and J lost 4 bases. Germline assignment: CDR1 SGHRS and CDR2 YFSETQ. The CDR3 sequence is 17 residues long. Sequencing used immunoSEQ multiplex PCR; TCRdb keeps in-frame clones, though not all of them. The table has approximately 30,000 clones, roughly nine tenths seen once; the top ten hold around 10%. The J gene is TRBJ2-1, the V gene TRBV5-1; 9 bases fit TRBD2. This sequence originates from a female donor with multiple sclerosis, enrolled in a pregnancy study. Material: CD8+ T cells from peripheral blood mononuclear cells, obtained in the third trimester of pregnancy. The DNA for the CDR3 is TGCGCCAGCAGCTTCGCCGGTCTAGCGGGACCTTACAATGAGCAGTTCTTC. The encoded protein is CASSFAGLAGPYNEQFF.